This T cell receptor beta chain came from a study of blood T cell repertoires in COVID-19. This clone has a handful of counts. CDR1 and CDR2 from the germline V gene are SGHRS and YFSETQ. This CDR3 is 15 amino acids long. Trimming at V came to 0 bases and at J to 10 bases, leaving 7 bases not matched to a gene. Authors' analysis steps: Reference gene primers were amplified, and this amplification served to estimate nucleated cell counts. Libraries were prepared by immunoSEQ multiplex PCR; TCRdb keeps only in-frame clonotypes and omits some of them. The V and J calls and the clone size are those of that table, but D and trimming were determined from the DNA. The sample consists of over 95,000 clones, 75% to 85% of them appearing once.

This rearrangement joins TRBV5-1 to TRBJ2-1; 10 bases map to TRBD1. The sequence derives from a woman aged 80 or older with active or convalescent COVID-19. Sequencing used peripheral blood. CDR3 nucleotide sequence: TGCGCCAGCAGCTTGGAAGGACAGGGGGTACGGGAGCAGTTCTTC. This sequence encodes CASSLEGQGVREQFF.